This TCR beta chain was captured in a study of beta chain features in type 1 diabetes. Expressed TCRB transcripts got sequenced, as all isolated RNA was reverse transcribed. Sequenced by immunoSEQ multiplex PCR; TCRdb stores in-frame clones only, minus some. The sample carries under 400,000 clones, roughly 12% recorded once. The sequencing sample was made of naive CD4+ T cells from blood. This TCR derives from a man between 18 and 35 years old in good health.

The DNA for the CDR3 is TGCGCCAGCAGCCCATGGGGACAGGGGGCGATGAACACTGAAGCTTTCTTT. It is translated as CASSPWGQGAMNTEAFF. The V gene is TRBV5-1, the J gene TRBJ1-1; 12 bases are a match to TRBD1. CDR1 is SGHRS and CDR2 is YFSETQ in the germline V gene. The CDR3 sequence is 17 residues long. With 4 bases clipped from V and 0 bases from J, the junction kept 7 bases outside the gene matches. Together with reference TRBV5-1 and TRBJ1-1, the CDR3 gives the full variable domain: KAGVTQTPRYLIKTRGQQVTLSCSPISGHRSVSWYQQTPGQGLQFLFEYFSETQRNKGNFPGRFSGRQFSNSRSEMNVSTLELGDSALYLCASSPWGQGAMNTEAFFGQGTRLTVV.